Shown below are 19 T cell receptor beta chains from a single sample sequenced in a study of OX40 agonist ivuxolimab in advanced cancers. Clones were sequenced by immunoSEQ multiplex PCR, and TCRdb holds only the in-frame ones, with some missing. The table has just under 100,000 clones, around 94% seen once. The source was CD4+ or CD8+ T cells sorted from blood, collected in a trial of the OX40 agonist ivuxolimab. Receptor source: an adult with an advanced solid tumor such as melanoma, head and neck, liver or kidney cancer.

V is TRBV6-5 and J is TRBJ1-1, with D unresolved. Trimming removed 2 bases from V and 2 bases from J, with 15 bases in between. The CDR3 sequence is 16 residues long. The germline V gene has CDR1 MNHEY and CDR2 SVGAGI. In DNA, the CDR3 is TGTGCCAGCAGTTACGGTGGCACTTCAGGAAACACTGAAGCTTTCTTT. It encodes CASSYGGTSGNTEAFF.

The chain has TRBV19 and TRBJ1-2, with D perhaps matching TRBD1 (5 bases). The CDR3 loop spans 15 amino acids. Germline V CDR1 and CDR2: LNHDA, SQIVND (reference sequence). V lost 1 base and J lost 3, with 12 bases in between. DNA of the CDR3: TGTGCCAGTAGTATAGTTGAGGGGCCGGACTATGGCTACACCTTC. Its protein product is CASSIVEGPDYGYTF.

This clone was observed once. The rearrangement uses TRBV5-1 and TRBJ2-5, with 8 nucleotides matching TRBD1. Germline-derived CDR1 and CDR2 are SGHRS and YFSETQ. V gave up 3 bases and J gave up 2 bases; unmatched junction bases: 6. The CDR3 spans 15 residues. DNA of the CDR3: TGCGCCAGCAGCTCGTACAGGGGGTCTCAAGAGACCCAGTACTTC. This gives the protein CASSSYRGSQETQYF.

This chain joins TRBV28 and TRBJ2-3, with 7 bases identical to TRBD2. Germline CDR1 is MDHEN and CDR2 is SYDVKM. V was clipped by 6 bases and J by 0 bases; unmatched bases: 15. The CDR3 loop spans 18 amino acids. CDR3 sequence: CASRSMGMGEGSTDTQYF. Written as DNA, the CDR3 is TGTGCCAGCAGGTCTATGGGGATGGGGGAGGGGAGCACAGATACGCAGTATTTT.

The chain has TRBV5-4 and TRBJ1-2, with 8 bases aligning to TRBD1. V lost 7 bases to trimming and J lost 0 bases; unmatched junction nucleotides: 8. Germline V gene data show CDR1 as SGHNT and CDR2 as YYREEE (reference sequence). This CDR3 comprises 15 residues. For the CDR3, the DNA is TGTGCCAGCCTGGACAGGGCAACCTCTAACTATGGCTACACCTTC. Protein sequence: CASLDRATSNYGYTF.

This chain uses TRBV6-1 with TRBJ1-4; D gene ambiguous. The CDR3 is 14 amino acids. V was trimmed by 1 base and J by 5 bases, leaving 8 bases between them. Germline loops: CDR1 MNHNS, CDR2 SASEGT. The CDR3 bases are TGTGCCAGCAGTGAAGGTTGGTTAAATGAAAAACTGTTTTTT. It codes for CASSEGWLNEKLFF.

The chain joins TRBV28 to TRBJ2-7; possibly TRBD2 for D (6 bases). Trimming removed 7 bases at V and 3 bases at J, with 19 bases between. This CDR3 contains 15 residues. The V gene's germline CDR1 is MDHEN and CDR2 SYDVKM. CDR3 amino acids: CASTNREKRHYEQYF. DNA of the CDR3: TGTGCCAGCACCAATCGGGAGAAGCGACACTACGAGCAGTACTTC.

The rearrangement links TRBV7-2 to TRBJ1-5; 7 nucleotides line up with TRBD1. Germline CDR1 is SGHTA and CDR2 is FQGNSA. The CDR3 runs to 14 residues. Trimming cost V 3 bases and J 2 bases; bases outside gene matches: 1. CDR3: CASSFTGGNQPQHF. The CDR3 DNA sequence: TGTGCCAGCAGCTTCACAGGGGGCAATCAGCCCCAGCATTTT.

V and J are TRBV5-4 and TRBJ2-5; a weak D match, TRBD1 (5 bases). V was cut by 2 bases and J by 1 base, with 9 bases left in between. CDR1 and CDR2 from the germline V gene are SGHNT and YYREEE (reference sequence). This CDR3 has 14 residues. The chain's CDR3 is CASSLVGPQETQYF. The CDR3 bases are TGTGCCAGCAGCTTAGTGGGGCCCCAAGAGACCCAGTACTTC.

The chain uses TRBV6-5 and TRBJ2-3; tentative D call: TRBD2 (5 bases). Deletions cut 7 bases from V and 1 base from J, with 12 bases between. The CDR3 is 14 residues long. Germline loops: CDR1 MNHEY, CDR2 SVGAGI. DNA of the CDR3: TGTGCCAGCACGAGCGGAGTCGGCACAGATACGCAGTATTTT. This codes for CASTSGVGTDTQYF.

The CDR3 loop is CASSLIGRSPTEQYF. In DNA form, the CDR3 reads TGCGCCAGCAGCTTGATTGGACGGAGCCCTACCGAGCAGTACTTC. The chain combines TRBV5-1 with TRBJ2-7; no reliable D call. Looked up from germline, CDR1 is SGHRS and CDR2 is YFSETQ. This CDR3 comprises 15 residues. The V gene lost 1 base and the J gene lost 6 bases, with 17 bases spanning the gap.

The V and J genes are TRBV19 and TRBJ1-5; maybe TRBD1 (6 bases). This CDR3 is built from 17 residues. The V end lost 6 bases, the J end lost 0 bases, and 18 bases lay between the germline ends. The germline V gene has CDR1 LNHDA and CDR2 SQIVND (reference sequence). The CDR3: CASRISTGGLSNQPQHF. The DNA of the CDR3 is TGTGCCAGTAGGATAAGTACGGGGGGGCTTAGCAATCAGCCCCAGCATTTT.

The chain recombines TRBV5-6 with TRBJ2-1; 7 nucleotides align to TRBD1. Germline lookup yields CDR1 SGHDT and CDR2 YYEEEE. The CDR3 contains 14 residues. The V and J ends lost 7 bases and 4 bases, in that order; junction bases with no gene match: 8. CDR3 protein: CASLRTGVYNEQFF. In nucleotides, the CDR3 is TGTGCCAGCCTAAGAACAGGGGTATACAATGAGCAGTTCTTC.

Remarks on this clone: Mismatch with germline at one junction end may stem from a read error. The chain uses TRBV7-9 and TRBJ1-5; D not certain. The CDR3 spans 13 residues. Germline V lookup: CDR1 SEHNR, CDR2 FQNEAQ (reference sequence). CDR3 region: CASSFGSNPPQHF. The CDR3 DNA reads as TGTGCCAGCAGCTTCGGTTCCAATCCGCCCCAGCATTTT.

The chain employs TRBV7-2 and TRBJ1-1; no clear D. V lost 1 base and J 0 bases, leaving 12 bases between the germline ends. In germline, CDR1 is SGHTA, CDR2 FQGNSA. The CDR3 covers 16 residues. The CDR3: CASSLGGLRVNTEAFF. The CDR3 coding sequence is TGTGCCAGCAGCTTAGGGGGATTGCGTGTGAACACTGAAGCTTTCTTT.

This chain joins TRBV5-1 and TRBJ2-1, with 12 bases identical to TRBD2. The CDR3 extends over 16 amino acids. Germline-derived CDR1 and CDR2 are SGHRS and YFSETQ. V shed 7 bases, J shed 2 bases, and the junction held 7 bases outside the gene matches. CDR3 region: CASGGTSGLTYNEQFF. In DNA, the CDR3 is TGCGCCAGCGGAGGGACTAGCGGGCTTACCTACAATGAGCAGTTCTTC.

This clone was found a few times. The chain links TRBV9 to TRBJ2-2; 8 nucleotides agree with TRBD2. This CDR3 is built from 15 residues. J was trimmed by 3 bases and V by 5 bases; bases with no gene match: 6. In germline, CDR1 is SGDLS, CDR2 YYNGEE. The CDR3 region is CASSIRGGDTGELFF. The CDR3 DNA reads as TGTGCCAGCAGTATCCGGGGGGGTGACACCGGGGAGCTGTTTTTT.

V and J are TRBV6-6 and TRBJ2-7; 7 bases map to TRBD2. This CDR3 contains 14 residues. The germline CDR1 and CDR2 sequences are MNHNY and SVGAGI (reference sequence). J was trimmed by 0 bases and V by 7 bases; bases with no gene match: 6. The CDR3 here is CASMASGSSYEQYF. The DNA for the CDR3 is TGTGCCAGCATGGCTAGCGGCAGCTCCTACGAGCAGTACTTC.

The CDR3 region has the DNA TGTGCCAGCAGCCCCACCCCCGCCTTCGGGAACGAGCAGTACTTC. Translated, it gives CASSPTPAFGNEQYF. The chain carries TRBV5-4 and TRBJ2-7; TRBD2 is a possible D gene (5 bases). Trimming took off 4 bases at V and 5 bases at J, with 19 bases between the two ends. The CDR3 runs 15 residues. CDR1 and CDR2 (germline): SGHNT, YYREEE (reference sequence).